The clone carrying this T cell receptor (beta chain) was detected ten times or more. Its target is not known. This record belongs to a study of T-cell memory formation after mild COVID-19. Regarding the study as a whole: Unconfirmed was the SARS-CoV-2 specificity of second-wave clones that peaked on day 37.

TCRdb processed the 5' RACE reads anew with MiXCR; each CDR3 protein has one entry. The table shows 400,000 to 500,000 distinct CDR3 sequences, with roughly 20% occurring only once. This receptor was taken from an adult woman who had mild COVID-19 (a few samples of this study predate the infection). Cell type and time point are not known. Sample: PBMCs or a T cell subset sorted from them (not recorded which).

This chain's CDR3 is CASRDRAFNEKLFF. The CDR3 DNA follows: TGTGCCAGCAGGGACAGGGCTTTTAATGAAAAACTGTTTTTT. V is TRBV6-5 and J is TRBJ1-4; 8 nucleotides agree with TRBD1. CDR3 length: 14 amino acids. CDR1 is MNHEY and CDR2 is SVGAGI in the germline V gene. J lost 4 bases, V lost 6 bases, and 4 bases had no gene match.